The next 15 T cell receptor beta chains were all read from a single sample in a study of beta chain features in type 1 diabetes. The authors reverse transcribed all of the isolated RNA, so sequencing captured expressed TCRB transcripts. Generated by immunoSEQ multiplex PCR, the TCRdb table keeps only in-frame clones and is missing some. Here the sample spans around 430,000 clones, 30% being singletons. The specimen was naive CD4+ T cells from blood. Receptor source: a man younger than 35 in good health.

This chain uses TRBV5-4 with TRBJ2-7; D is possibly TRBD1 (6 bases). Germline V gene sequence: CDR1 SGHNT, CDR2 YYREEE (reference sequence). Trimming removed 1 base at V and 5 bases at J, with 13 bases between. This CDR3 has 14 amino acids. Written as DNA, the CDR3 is TGTGCCAGCAGCTTGTCCACAGGGCGTCACGAGCAGTACTTC. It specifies CASSLSTGRHEQYF.

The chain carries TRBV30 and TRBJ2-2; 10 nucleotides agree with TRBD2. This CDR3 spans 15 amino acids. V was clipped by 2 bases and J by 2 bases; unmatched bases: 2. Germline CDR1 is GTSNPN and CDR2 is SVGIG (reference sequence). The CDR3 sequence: CAWSLLAGNTGELFF. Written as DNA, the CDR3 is TGTGCCTGGAGTCTACTAGCGGGAAACACCGGGGAGCTGTTTTTT.

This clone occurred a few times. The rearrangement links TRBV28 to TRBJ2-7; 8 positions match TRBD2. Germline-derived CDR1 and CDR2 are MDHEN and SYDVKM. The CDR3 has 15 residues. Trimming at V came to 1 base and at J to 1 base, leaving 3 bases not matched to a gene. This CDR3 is CASSLSGRGSYEQYF. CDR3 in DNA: TGTGCCAGCAGTTTATCCGGGAGGGGATCCTACGAGCAGTACTTC.

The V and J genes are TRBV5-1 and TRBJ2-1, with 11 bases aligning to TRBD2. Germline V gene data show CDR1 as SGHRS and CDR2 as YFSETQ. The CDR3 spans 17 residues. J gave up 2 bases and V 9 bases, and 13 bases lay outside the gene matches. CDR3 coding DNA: TGCGCCACCTCCCGGGGTAGCGGGAGGGCCACCTACAATGAGCAGTTCTTC. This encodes CATSRGSGRATYNEQFF.

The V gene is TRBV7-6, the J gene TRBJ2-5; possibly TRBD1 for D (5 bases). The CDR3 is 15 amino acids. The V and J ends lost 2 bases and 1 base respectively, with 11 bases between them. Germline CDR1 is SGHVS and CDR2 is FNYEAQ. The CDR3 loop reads CASSLPGARQETQYF. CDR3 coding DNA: TGTGCCAGCAGCTTACCTGGGGCGCGCCAAGAGACCCAGTACTTC.

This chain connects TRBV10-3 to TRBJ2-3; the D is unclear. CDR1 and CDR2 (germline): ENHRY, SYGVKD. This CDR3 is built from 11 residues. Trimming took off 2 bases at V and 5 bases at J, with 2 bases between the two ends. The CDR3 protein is CAISEVDTQYF. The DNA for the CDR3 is TGTGCCATCAGTGAGGTAGATACGCAGTATTTT.

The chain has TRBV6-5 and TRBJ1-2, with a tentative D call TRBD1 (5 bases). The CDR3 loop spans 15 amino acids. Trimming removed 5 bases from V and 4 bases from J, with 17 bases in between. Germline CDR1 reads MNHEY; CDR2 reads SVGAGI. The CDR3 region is CASSPDRPLSYGYTF. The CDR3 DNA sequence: TGTGCCAGCAGTCCTGACAGACCCCTTAGCTATGGCTACACCTTC.

The DNA for the CDR3 is TGTGCCAGCAGTGACCCTGGACAGGGAGAAGATGGCTACACCTTC. This translates into CASSDPGQGEDGYTF. This chain joins TRBV25-1 and TRBJ1-2; 8 bases agree with TRBD1. The germline gives CDR1 MGHDK, CDR2 SYGVNS. The trim removed 3 bases at V and 6 bases at J, leaving 9 bases unmatched. This CDR3 is 15 amino acids long.

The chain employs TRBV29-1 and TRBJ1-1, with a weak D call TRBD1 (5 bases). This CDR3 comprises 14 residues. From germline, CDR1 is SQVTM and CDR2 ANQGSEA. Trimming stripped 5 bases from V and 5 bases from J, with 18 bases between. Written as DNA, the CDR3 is TGCAGCGTTACTCAGGGCGGAGGGAGGACTGAAGCTTTCTTT. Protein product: CSVTQGGGRTEAFF.

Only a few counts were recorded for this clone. The CDR3 bases are TGCGCCAGCAGCGGCTTTGGGCGGCCGAACACCGGGGAGCTGTTTTTT. Amino acid sequence: CASSGFGRPNTGELFF. V usage is TRBV5-1 and J usage is TRBJ2-2, with D hard to call. CDR1 SGHRS and CDR2 YFSETQ come from the germline V gene. V was shortened by 4 bases and J by 0 bases, with 13 bases between the two germline ends. The CDR3 has 16 residues. Full variable domain (remainder filled in from reference TRBV5-1 and TRBJ2-2): KAGVTQTPRYLIKTRGQQVTLSCSPISGHRSVSWYQQTPGQGLQFLFEYFSETQRNKGNFPGRFSGRQFSNSRSEMNVSTLELGDSALYLCASSGFGRPNTGELFFGEGSRLTVL.

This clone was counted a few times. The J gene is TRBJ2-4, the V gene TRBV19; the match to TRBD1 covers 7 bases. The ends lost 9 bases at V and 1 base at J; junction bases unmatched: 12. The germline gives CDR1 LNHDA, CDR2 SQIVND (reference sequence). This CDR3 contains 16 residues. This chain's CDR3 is CASSGDRYLAKNIQYF. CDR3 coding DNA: TGTGCCAGCTCTGGGGACAGATACCTGGCCAAAAACATTCAGTACTTC.

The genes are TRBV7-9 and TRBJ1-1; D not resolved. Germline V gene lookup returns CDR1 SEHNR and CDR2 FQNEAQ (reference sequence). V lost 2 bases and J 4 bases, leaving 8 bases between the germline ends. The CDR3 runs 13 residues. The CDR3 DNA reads TGTGCCAGCAGCTTAACACAGACCACTGAAGCTTTCTTT. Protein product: CASSLTQTTEAFF. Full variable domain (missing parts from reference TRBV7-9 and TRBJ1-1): DTGVSQNPRHKITKRGQNVTFRCDPISEHNRLYWYRQTLGQGPEFLTYFQNEAQLEKSRLLSDRFSAERPKGSFSTLEIQRTEQGDSAMYLCASSLTQTTEAFFGQGTRLTVV.

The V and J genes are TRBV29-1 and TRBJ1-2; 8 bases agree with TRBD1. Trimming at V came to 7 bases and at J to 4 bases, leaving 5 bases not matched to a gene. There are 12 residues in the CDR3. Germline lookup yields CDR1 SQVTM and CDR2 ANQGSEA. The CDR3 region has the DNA TGCAGCGCCAGGGGGCTCGGCTATGGCTACACCTTC. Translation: CSARGLGYGYTF.

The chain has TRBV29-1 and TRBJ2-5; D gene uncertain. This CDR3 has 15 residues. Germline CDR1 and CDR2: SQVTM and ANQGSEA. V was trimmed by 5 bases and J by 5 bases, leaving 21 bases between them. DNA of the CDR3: TGCAGCGTTAGATGGAGTACTTCACCCGGGGAGACCCAGTACTTC. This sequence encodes CSVRWSTSPGETQYF.

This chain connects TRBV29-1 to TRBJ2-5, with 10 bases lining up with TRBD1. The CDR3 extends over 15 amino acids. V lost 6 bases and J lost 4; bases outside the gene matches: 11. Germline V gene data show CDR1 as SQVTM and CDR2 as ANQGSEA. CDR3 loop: CSVARDRGKGETQYF. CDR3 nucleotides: TGCAGCGTCGCCCGGGACAGGGGAAAAGGAGAGACCCAGTACTTC.